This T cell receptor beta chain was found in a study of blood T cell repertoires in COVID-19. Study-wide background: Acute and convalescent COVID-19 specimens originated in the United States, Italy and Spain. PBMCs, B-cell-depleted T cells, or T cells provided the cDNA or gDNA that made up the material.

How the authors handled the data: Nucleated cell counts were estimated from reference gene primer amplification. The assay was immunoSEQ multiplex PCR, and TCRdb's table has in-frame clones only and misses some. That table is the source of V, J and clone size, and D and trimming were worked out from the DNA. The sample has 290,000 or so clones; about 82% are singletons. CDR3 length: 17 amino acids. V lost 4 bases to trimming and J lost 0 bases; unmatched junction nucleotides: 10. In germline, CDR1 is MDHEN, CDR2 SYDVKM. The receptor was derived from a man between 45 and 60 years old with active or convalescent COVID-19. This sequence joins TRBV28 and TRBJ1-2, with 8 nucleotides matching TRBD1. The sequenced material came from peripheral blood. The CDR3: CASSSPGGAASNYGYTF. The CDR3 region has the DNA TGTGCCAGCAGTTCTCCAGGGGGCGCGGCCTCTAACTATGGCTACACCTTC.